These 23 T cell receptor beta chains share one sample of origin, sequenced in a study of shared clonotypes between healthy human individuals. Method: immunoSEQ multiplex PCR; TCRdb's copy keeps in-frame clones and lacks some. The sample includes 450,000 to 550,000 clones, approximately 85% of them seen just once. The specimen was PBMCs. These receptors were collected from a woman between 40 and 55 years old in good health. Some clones in this sample may be carry-over from other donors' samples.

V gene TRBV30 combines with J gene TRBJ2-7, with TRBD1 matching 7 bases. The germline CDR1 and CDR2 sequences are GTSNPN and SVGIG (reference sequence). V lost 2 bases and J lost 3; bases outside the gene matches: 7. The length of the CDR3 is 14 residues. The CDR3: CAWSLGTALYEQYF. CDR3 bases: TGTGCCTGGAGTCTGGGGACAGCCCTCTACGAGCAGTACTTC.

This clone appeared a few times. The chain uses TRBV7-7 and TRBJ2-1, with 7 bases matching TRBD2. The CDR3 has 13 amino acids. V gave up 5 bases and J gave up 9 bases; unmatched junction bases: 7. In germline, CDR1 is SSHAT, CDR2 FNYEAQ (reference sequence). The CDR3 sequence is CASSVTTGGEQFF. CDR3 in DNA: TGTGCCAGCAGCGTTACTACGGGGGGTGAGCAGTTCTTC.

J is TRBJ2-1 and V is TRBV5-6; a possible D gene is TRBD2 (6 bases). The germline V gene has CDR1 SGHDT and CDR2 YYEEEE. Trimming removed 0 bases at V and 9 bases at J, with 13 bases between. The CDR3 totals 14 residues. The CDR3 region has the DNA TGTGCCAGCAGCTTGGGAGGGCGGGATGGTGAGCAGTTCTTC. Amino acids: CASSLGGRDGEQFF.

The V and J genes are TRBV6-1 and TRBJ2-6, with TRBD1 matching 10 bases. Unmatched junction bases numbered 10, after V lost 1 base and J lost 1 base. The CDR3 length is 20 residues. Germline CDR1 is MNHNS and CDR2 is SASEGT. DNA for the CDR3: TGTGCCAGCAGTGAAGAATGGGGGACAGGGGAATTTTCTGGGGCCAACGTCCTGACTTTC. Translated: CASSEEWGTGEFSGANVLTF.

This clone was found a few times. This rearrangement joins TRBV2 to TRBJ1-2; TRBD1 agrees at 8 bases. The germline CDR1 and CDR2 sequences are SNHLY and FYNNEI. V dropped 8 bases and J dropped 6; count of bases not matched to a gene: 5. The CDR3 covers 12 residues. CDR3 DNA: TGTGCCAGCCTGACAGGGGTACATGGCTACACCTTC. It encodes CASLTGVHGYTF.

This clone was picked up many times. This CDR3 is also generated by other DNA sequences in the sample. The rearrangement links TRBV9 to TRBJ1-2; D is unclear. CDR1 and CDR2 from the germline V gene are SGDLS and YYNGEE. This CDR3 has 14 amino acids. Trimming pared 1 base from V and 2 bases from J, leaving 9 bases between. CDR3 in amino acids: CASSVRDGNYGYTF. The DNA for the CDR3 is TGTGCCAGCAGCGTAAGGGATGGGAACTATGGCTACACCTTC.

The genes are TRBV7-9 and TRBJ2-1; 7 bases agree with TRBD1. CDR1 is SEHNR and CDR2 is FQNEAQ in the germline V gene (reference sequence). V lost 1 base to trimming and J lost 3 bases; unmatched junction nucleotides: 9. The length of the CDR3 is 17 residues. CDR3 sequence reads: CASSLGLTGPIYNEQFF. The CDR3 nucleotides read TGTGCCAGCAGCTTAGGCCTGACAGGGCCTATCTACAATGAGCAGTTCTTC.

The V gene is TRBV5-1, the J gene TRBJ2-2, with D unclear. The V gene lost 0 bases and the J gene lost 0 bases, with 6 bases spanning the gap. Germline values: CDR1 SGHRS, CDR2 YFSETQ. The length of the CDR3 is 15 residues. CDR3 loop: CASSLAQPNTGELFF. As DNA, the CDR3 is TGCGCCAGCAGCTTGGCTCAGCCGAACACCGGGGAGCTGTTTTTT. Full variable domain (outside the CDR3, taken from reference TRBV5-1 and TRBJ2-2): KAGVTQTPRYLIKTRGQQVTLSCSPISGHRSVSWYQQTPGQGLQFLFEYFSETQRNKGNFPGRFSGRQFSNSRSEMNVSTLELGDSALYLCASSLAQPNTGELFFGEGSRLTVL.

The V gene is TRBV15, the J gene TRBJ2-2; D remains ambiguous. Looked up from germline, CDR1 is LNHNV and CDR2 is YYDKDF (reference sequence). This CDR3 has 14 residues. The V gene lost 0 bases and the J gene lost 7 bases, with 9 bases spanning the gap. CDR3 loop: CATSRDRVGGELFF. The CDR3 nucleotides are TGTGCCACCAGCAGAGATAGGGTGGGCGGGGAGCTGTTTTTT.

V and J are TRBV7-3 and TRBJ2-3; TRBD1 is a possible D gene (5 bases). V was shortened by 5 bases and J by 0 bases, with 9 bases between the two germline ends. CDR1 is SGHTA, CDR2 FQGTGA, per germline. CDR3 size: 14 residues. Written as DNA, the CDR3 is TGTGCCAGCAGCCGTGGACATAGCACAGATACGCAGTATTTT. Its protein product is CASSRGHSTDTQYF.

The chain combines TRBV18 with TRBJ2-1; no clear D gene. Trimming took 8 bases from V and 7 from J, leaving 21 bases between them. The CDR3 is 15 amino acids. Germline V gene data show CDR1 as KGHSH and CDR2 as LQKENI. CDR3 in DNA: TGTGCCAGCCTTCCGATGGCAGGCCTGTGGAATGAGCAGTTCTTC. Translation: CASLPMAGLWNEQFF.

The V call is TRBV5-4, the J call TRBJ2-7; no definite D call. The germline V gene has CDR1 SGHNT and CDR2 YYREEE (reference sequence). The CDR3 spans 12 residues. The ends were cut back, 1 base at V and 7 bases at J, with 9 bases in the middle. The CDR3 DNA reads TGTGCCAGCAGCTTGCCGGAAAGGGAGCAGTACTTC. Residues: CASSLPEREQYF. The entire variable domain, with the rest obtained from reference TRBV5-4 and TRBJ2-7, is as follows: ETGVTQSPTHLIKTRGQQVTLRCSSQSGHNTVSWYQQALGQGPQFIFQYYREEENGRGNFPPRFSGLQFPNYSSELNVNALELDDSALYLCASSLPEREQYFGPGTRLTVT.

The chain recombines TRBV7-2 with TRBJ2-1, with 8 bases matching TRBD2. The CDR3 totals 14 residues. Germline V gives CDR1 SGHTA, CDR2 FQGNSA. Trimming took 0 bases from V and 10 from J; bases not matched to a gene: 5. This CDR3 reads CASSLASGGREQFF. The CDR3, as DNA: TGTGCCAGCAGCTTAGCGTCGGGCGGGAGGGAGCAGTTCTTC.

The chain employs TRBV9 and TRBJ2-1; perhaps TRBD2 as D (6 bases). The CDR3 length is 15 residues. V gave up 0 bases and J gave up 0 bases, with 7 bases separating them. Germline CDR1 reads SGDLS; CDR2 reads YYNGEE. For the CDR3, the DNA is TGTGCCAGCAGCGTAGCCGGGGGCTCCTACAATGAGCAGTTCTTC. It encodes CASSVAGGSYNEQFF.

The V and J genes are TRBV25-1 and TRBJ2-3; D remains unclear. V gave up 3 bases and J gave up 0 bases, with 10 bases separating them. Germline CDR1 is MGHDK and CDR2 is SYGVNS. This CDR3 has 15 amino acids. CDR3 bases: TGTGCCAGCAGTGACTTCGGCACCAGCACAGATACGCAGTATTTT. Protein: CASSDFGTSTDTQYF.

There are a few counts of this clone. The chain employs TRBV27 and TRBJ2-2; D remains ambiguous. Trimming pared 6 bases from V and 1 base from J, leaving 12 bases between. CDR1 and CDR2 (germline): MNHEY, SMNVEV (reference sequence). The CDR3 consists of 15 residues. The CDR3 spells CASSALLGNTGELFF. CDR3 nucleotides: TGTGCCAGCAGCGCCCTACTTGGGAACACCGGGGAGCTGTTTTTT.

The chain combines TRBV10-3 with TRBJ2-1, with 10 bases lining up with TRBD2. The CDR3 is made up of 15 amino acids. With 6 bases clipped from V and 2 bases from J, the junction kept 4 bases outside the gene matches. Germline V gives CDR1 ENHRY, CDR2 SYGVKD. The CDR3 spells CAIRGSGRAYNEQFF. Here the CDR3 DNA reads TGTGCCATCAGGGGCAGCGGGAGGGCCTACAATGAGCAGTTCTTC.

The chain couples TRBV15 to TRBJ1-2; D not certain. Germline V gene data show CDR1 as LNHNV and CDR2 as YYDKDF (reference sequence). There are 14 residues in the CDR3. Trimming took off 0 bases at V and 0 bases at J, with 5 bases between the two ends. The CDR3 protein is CATSRDRTNYGYTF. As DNA, the CDR3 is TGTGCCACCAGCAGAGACCGAACTAACTATGGCTACACCTTC.

This sequence joins TRBV7-2 and TRBJ1-2; 8 bases are a match to TRBD1. The CDR3 spans 17 residues. The trim removed 5 bases at V and 4 bases at J, leaving 15 bases unmatched. Germline CDR1 reads SGHTA; CDR2 reads FQGNSA. CDR3: CASSPGQGRSGVYGYTF. CDR3 sequence (DNA): TGTGCCAGCAGCCCCGGACAGGGTCGATCTGGGGTCTATGGCTACACCTTC.

The gene calls are TRBV9 and TRBJ1-2; TRBD1 is a possible D gene (5 bases). Germline CDR1 is SGDLS and CDR2 is YYNGEE. The CDR3 is made up of 14 amino acids. The ends were cut back, 3 bases at V and 8 bases at J, with 17 bases in the middle. Here the CDR3 reads CASSAQGRGRGYTF. The CDR3 DNA reads as TGTGCCAGCAGCGCGCAAGGGAGGGGACGGGGCTACACCTTC.

V usage is TRBV27 and J usage is TRBJ2-2; 9 positions match TRBD2. This CDR3 contains 16 residues. Germline assignment: CDR1 MNHEY and CDR2 SMNVEV (reference sequence). Trimming cost V 2 bases and J 6 bases; bases outside gene matches: 7. The CDR3 DNA follows: TGTGCCAGCAGTTTAAGACTAGCGGAGCGGGCCGGGGAGCTGTTTTTT. Protein: CASSLRLAERAGELFF.

The table lists this clone with a count of one. The rearrangement uses TRBV19 and TRBJ2-7, with D uncertain. The CDR3 contains 15 residues. Germline V gives CDR1 LNHDA, CDR2 SQIVND (reference sequence). Trimming cost V 7 bases and J 2 bases, with 18 bases left between them. CDR3: CASTFRAAEPYEQYF. The DNA of the CDR3 is TGTGCCAGTACCTTCCGGGCCGCAGAGCCCTACGAGCAGTACTTC. Combining the CDR3 with reference TRBV19 and TRBJ2-7 gives the whole variable domain DGGITQSPKYLFRKEGQNVTLSCEQNLNHDAMYWYRQDPGQGLRLIYYSQIVNDFQKGDIAEGYSVSREKKESFPLTVTSAQKNPTAFYLCASTFRAAEPYEQYFGPGTRLTVT.

A remark on this clone: Other DNA sequences in the same sample also yield this CDR3. The rearrangement links TRBV5-1 to TRBJ2-5; D may match TRBD1 or TRBD2 (5 bases each). The length of the CDR3 is 13 residues. With 0 bases removed from V and 5 bases from J, the gap between germline ends came to 8 bases. Germline assignment: CDR1 SGHRS and CDR2 YFSETQ. The CDR3 loop reads CASSLAGGETQYF. The CDR3 bases are TGCGCCAGCAGCTTGGCTGGGGGTGAGACCCAGTACTTC.